This T cell receptor beta chain emerged from a study of blood T cell repertoires in COVID-19 (dated by TCRdb to the early 2020s). For context, the study as a whole: Collaborator samples came from the United States, Italy and Spain and covered acute and convalescent phases of COVID-19. The material from the prospective study consisted of cDNA or gDNA derived from T cells, B-cell-depleted T cells, or PBMCs. Deeply sampled blood TCRbeta repertoires from subjects exposed to, actively infected with, or recovered from COVID-19 were included in the dataset. The repertoires were released in a freely available public database intended as a resource for research on the immune response to SARS-CoV-2. Samples were obtained from the ongoing ImmuneRACE study (first 160 participants) and from 1,254 subjects provided by 6 global collaborators. A de-identified subject ID, COVID-19 status, age in years and sex were almost always included in the sample metadata. Where available, HLA class I and class II types were taken from metadata supplied by the sample provider and were not determined by assay-based typing.

The immunoSEQ Assay, a bias-controlled multiplex PCR, was used to amplify TCRbeta CDR3 regions from genomic DNA. On the authors' methods: The number of nucleated cells in each sample was estimated by amplification of reference gene primers within the assay. Sequence reads were collapsed and filtered to measure the absolute abundance of every unique TCRbeta CDR3 rearrangement. Productive Simpson clonality was computed per sample as the square root of Simpson's diversity index over productive rearrangements. TCRdb re-hosts the immuneACCESS table, in-frame sequences only. Its copies lack some clones; in the studies checked, an unresolved V gene accounts for under half of them, and the cause for the rest is not known. V, J and clone size reflect that table, while D and trimming were determined from the DNA. In this sample the table shows 35,000 to 50,000 clones, 89% of which occur a single time. The ten largest clones add up to roughly 16% of the sample.

Its CDR3 holds 16 amino acids, cysteine through phenylalanine. Only the CDR3 region is kept as DNA, spanning 48 bases read in frame from base 1. Based on the germline V gene, the CDR1 and CDR2 sequences are LGHNA and YNFKEQ. V is trimmed back by 0 bases and J by 4 bases, and the junction contains 7 bases that no gene match accounts for. A word on this clone: Its antigen is currently not known. No much larger clone is present one base from it, and per-base qualities are unavailable.

Each collaborating institution followed its own protocols to collect whole blood in K2EDTA tubes. For TCRbeta analysis, collaborator samples were shipped as frozen whole blood, as isolated PBMCs, or as DNA extracted from either sample type. What the work shows at the level of the full study, not this receptor alone: The quantity of clinical and demographic metadata differed by source and by participant and was supplied without curation.

This clonotype originated in a man aged 65 to 79 with active COVID-19. The rearrangement combines TRBV4-2 with TRBJ1-1; the junction holds 8 bases that match TRBD1. Material: peripheral blood. At the DNA level, the sequence is TGTGCCAGCAGCCAAGACTGGCCAGGGGGCCTCACTGAAGCTTTCTTT. Its translation is CASSQDWPGGLTEAFF.